The present T cell receptor beta chain was sequenced within a study of control samples from healthy donors and cancer patients. Germline V gene lookup returns CDR1 PRHDT and CDR2 FYEKMQ (reference sequence). The CDR3 is made up of 13 amino acids. Trimming removed 0 bases at V and 4 bases at J, with 6 bases between. Produced via immunoSEQ multiplex PCR; TCRdb's table is partial and in-frame only. The sample yields over 200,000 clones, almost 85% seen once. This sequence originates from a woman in her fifties or sixties with lung cancer. The V call is TRBV13, the J call TRBJ1-1; D gene unclear. The sequenced sample consisted of PBMCs. The CDR3 protein is CASSLGGGTEAFF. The CDR3 DNA reads as TGTGCCAGCAGCTTAGGAGGAGGCACTGAAGCTTTCTTT.